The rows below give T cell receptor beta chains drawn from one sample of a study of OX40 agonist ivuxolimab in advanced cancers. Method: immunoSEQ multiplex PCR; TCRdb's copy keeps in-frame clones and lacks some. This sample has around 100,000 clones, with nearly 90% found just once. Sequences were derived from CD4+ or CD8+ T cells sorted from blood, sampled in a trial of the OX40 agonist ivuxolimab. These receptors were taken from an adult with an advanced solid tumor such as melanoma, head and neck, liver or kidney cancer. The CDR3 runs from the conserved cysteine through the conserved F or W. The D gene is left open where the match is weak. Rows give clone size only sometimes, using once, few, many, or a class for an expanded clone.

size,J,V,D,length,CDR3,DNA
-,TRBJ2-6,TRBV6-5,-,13,CASSNSGANVLTF,TGTGCCAGCAGCAACTCTGGGGCCAACGTCCTGACTTTC
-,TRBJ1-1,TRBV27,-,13,CASSLRAATEAFF,TGTGCCAGCAGTTTAAGGGCAGCCACTGAAGCTTTCTTT
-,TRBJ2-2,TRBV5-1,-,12,CASSLSDGELFF,TGCGCCAGCAGCTTGTCGGACGGGGAGCTGTTTTTT
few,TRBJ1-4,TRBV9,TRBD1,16,CASSVAAGGGNEKLFF,TGTGCCAGCAGCGTAGCTGCAGGGGGCGGGAATGAAAAACTGTTTTTT
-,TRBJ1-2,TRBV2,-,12,CASSRQSYGYTF,TGTGCCAGCAGCAGACAGAGCTATGGCTACACCTTC
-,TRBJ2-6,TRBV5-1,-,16,CASSSTGFAGANVLTF,TGCGCCAGCAGCTCAACAGGGTTCGCTGGGGCCAACGTCCTGACTTTC
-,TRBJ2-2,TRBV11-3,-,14,CASSPGQNTGELFF,TGTGCCAGCAGCCCCGGACAAAACACCGGGGAGCTGTTTTTT
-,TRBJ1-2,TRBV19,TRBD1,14,CASSQGATDYGYTF,TGTGCCAGTTCACAGGGGGCTACGGACTATGGCTACACCTTC
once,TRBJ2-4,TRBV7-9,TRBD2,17,CASSLGIAGGPVNIQYF,TGTGCCAGCAGCTTAGGGATAGCGGGAGGGCCTGTAAACATTCAGTACTTC
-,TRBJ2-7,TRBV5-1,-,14,CASSSEAWNYEQYF,TGCGCCAGCAGCTCCGAAGCATGGAACTACGAGCAGTACTTC
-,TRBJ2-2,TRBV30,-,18,CAWSLDTGFIRRTGELFF,TGTGCCTGGAGTTTAGACACAGGGTTTATTAGGAGAACCGGGGAGCTGTTTTTT
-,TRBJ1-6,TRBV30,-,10,CAWSGNTLHF,TGTGCCTGGAGTGGCAACACCCTCCACTTT
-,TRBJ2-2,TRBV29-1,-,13,CSVEDPGAGELFF,TGCAGCGTTGAAGATCCTGGGGCCGGGGAGCTGTTTTTT
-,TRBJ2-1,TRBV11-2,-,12,CASSPADNEQFF,TGTGCCAGCAGCCCCGCTGACAATGAGCAGTTCTTC
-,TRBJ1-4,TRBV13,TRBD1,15,CASSLDRGLDEKLFF,TGTGCCAGCAGCCTTGACAGGGGATTAGATGAAAAACTGTTTTTT
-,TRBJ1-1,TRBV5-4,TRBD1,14,CASSPRTGRTEAFF,TGTGCCAGCAGCCCCAGGACAGGGAGGACTGAAGCTTTCTTT
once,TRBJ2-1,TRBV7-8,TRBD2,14,CASRMTSGSNEQFF,TGTGCCAGCAGAATGACTAGCGGGAGTAATGAGCAGTTCTTC
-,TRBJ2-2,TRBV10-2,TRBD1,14,CASRTGVGAGELFF,TGCGCCAGCCGGACAGGGGTGGGGGCCGGGGAGCTGTTTTTT
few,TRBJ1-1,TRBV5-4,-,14,CASRSGDLGGEAFF,TGTGCCAGCCGATCCGGGGATTTGGGAGGTGAAGCTTTCTTT
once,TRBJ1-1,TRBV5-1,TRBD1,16,CASSLFTGGPNTEAFF,TGCGCCAGCAGCTTGTTTACAGGGGGACCGAACACTGAAGCTTTCTTT
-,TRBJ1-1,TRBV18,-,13,CASSQKPNTEAFF,TGTGCCAGCTCCCAAAAACCGAACACTGAAGCTTTCTTT
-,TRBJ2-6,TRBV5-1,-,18,CASSLIPSALSGANVLTF,TGCGCCAGCAGCTTGATCCCTAGCGCGCTCTCTGGGGCCAACGTCCTGACTTTC
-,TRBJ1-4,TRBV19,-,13,CASSDGGAEKLFF,TGTGCCAGTAGTGATGGAGGGGCTGAAAAACTGTTTTTT
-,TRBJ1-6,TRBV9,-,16,CASSAQQGSYNSPLHF,TGTGCCAGCAGCGCCCAGCAGGGCTCCTATAATTCACCCCTCCACTTT
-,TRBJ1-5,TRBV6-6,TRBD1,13,CASSFQGGQPQHF,TGTGCCAGCAGTTTCCAGGGGGGCCAGCCCCAGCATTTT
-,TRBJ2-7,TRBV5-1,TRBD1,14,CASSPGTGTYEQYF,TGCGCCAGCAGCCCCGGGACAGGAACCTACGAGCAGTACTTC
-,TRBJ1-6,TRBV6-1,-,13,CASSEALGAPLHF,TGTGCCAGCAGTGAAGCCCTCGGAGCACCCCTCCACTTT
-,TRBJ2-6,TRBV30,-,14,CAWSRDSGANVLTF,TGTGCCTGGAGCAGAGACTCTGGGGCCAACGTCCTGACTTTC
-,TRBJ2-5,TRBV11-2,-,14,CASSLAQPQETQYF,TGTGCCAGCAGCTTAGCACAGCCCCAAGAGACCCAGTACTTC
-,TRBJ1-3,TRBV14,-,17,CASSQDRDRRVGNTIYF,TGTGCCAGCAGCCAAGATAGAGACAGACGGGTTGGAAACACCATATATTTT
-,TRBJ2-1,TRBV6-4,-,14,CASSAQGGYNEQFF,TGTGCCAGCAGTGCCCAGGGGGGGTACAATGAGCAGTTCTTC
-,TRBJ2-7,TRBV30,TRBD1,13,CAWTPIDRGRRGF,TGTGCCTGGACGCCCATCGACAGGGGCCGACGTGGCTTC
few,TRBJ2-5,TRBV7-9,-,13,CASSERMGETQYF,TGTGCCAGCAGCGAACGGATGGGAGAGACCCAGTACTTC
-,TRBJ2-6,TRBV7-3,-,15,CASSLDLSGANVLTF,TGTGCCAGCAGCTTAGACCTCTCTGGGGCCAACGTCCTGACTTTC
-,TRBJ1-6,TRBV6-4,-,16,CASSEESGGRRSPLHF,TGTGCCAGCAGTGAGGAGTCCGGGGGTCGGCGTTCACCCCTCCACTTT
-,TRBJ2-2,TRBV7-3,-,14,CASSPRKNTGELFF,TGTGCCAGCAGCCCACGGAAGAACACCGGGGAGCTGTTTTTT
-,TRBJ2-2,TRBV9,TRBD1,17,CASSVDIGRQGAGELFF,TGTGCCAGCAGCGTAGATATAGGCAGACAGGGGGCCGGGGAGCTGTTTTTT